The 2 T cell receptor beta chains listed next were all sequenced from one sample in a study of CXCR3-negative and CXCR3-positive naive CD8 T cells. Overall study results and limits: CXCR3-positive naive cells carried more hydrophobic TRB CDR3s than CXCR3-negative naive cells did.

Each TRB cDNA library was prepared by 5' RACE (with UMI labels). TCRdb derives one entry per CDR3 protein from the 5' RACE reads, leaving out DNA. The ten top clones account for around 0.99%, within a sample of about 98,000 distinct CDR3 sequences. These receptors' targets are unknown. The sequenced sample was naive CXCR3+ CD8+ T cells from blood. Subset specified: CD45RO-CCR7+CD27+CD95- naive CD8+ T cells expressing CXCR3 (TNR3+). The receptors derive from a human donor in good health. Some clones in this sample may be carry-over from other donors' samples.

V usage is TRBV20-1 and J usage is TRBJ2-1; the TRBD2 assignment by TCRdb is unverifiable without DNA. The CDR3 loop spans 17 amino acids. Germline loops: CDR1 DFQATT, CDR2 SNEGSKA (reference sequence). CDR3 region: CSASTTSGGTSYNEQFF.

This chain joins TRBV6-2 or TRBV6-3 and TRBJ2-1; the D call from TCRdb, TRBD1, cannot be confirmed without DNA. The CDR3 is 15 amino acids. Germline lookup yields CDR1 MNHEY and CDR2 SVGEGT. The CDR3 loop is CASSYGGNLDNEQFF.